This T cell receptor beta chain is drawn from a study of cytomegalovirus exposure and HLA in healthy donors. The wider study: Sequencing of about 179 million T cells in an earlier analysis found 95 million to 120 million unique TCR beta sequences. There were about 85 million unique TCRs (from HLA-typed donors) in an early data release. General study findings and limits: For TCR beta chains, V- and J-gene trimming was later linked to a missense DCLRE1C variant.

Germline CDR1 is SGHTA and CDR2 is FQGNSA. V lost 0 bases and J 4 bases, leaving 12 bases between the germline ends. The length of the CDR3 is 16 residues. A multiplex PCR was run with 60 Vbeta primers and 13 Jbeta primers. TCRdb's table, derived via immunoSEQ multiplex PCR, lists solely in-frame clones and lacks some. The sample records under 150,000 clones, roughly 72% being singletons. As concerns this clone: Its cognate antigen is unknown.

Sequencing input: PBMCs. The receptor was derived from a woman between 45 and 60 years old in good health and CMV-seronegative. The J gene is TRBJ2-2, the V gene TRBV7-2, with a tentative D call TRBD2 (6 bases). DNA of the CDR3: TGTGCCAGCAGCTTAGCTGGCCAGGGAGGCACCGGGGAGCTGTTTTTT. Residues: CASSLAGQGGTGELFF.